In its sample, the clone carrying this T cell receptor beta chain was seen many times. What it binds is not known. These data are taken from a study of early T cells in non-severe SARS-CoV-2 infection. Study details: Sequencing of bulk RNA from unsorted whole blood was done, without chain pairing.

The CDR3 sequence is 16 residues long. Deletions cut 4 bases from V and 3 bases from J, with 19 bases between. In the library, individual cDNA molecules carried attached unique molecular identifiers. Each CDR3 protein gets one entry after TCRdb re-called the 5' RACE reads with MiXCR. In the table there are under 70,000 distinct CDR3 sequences, roughly an eighth of which are singletons. Findings of the study overall: Matching against VDJdb likely underestimated virus-specific expansions, favoring anti-spike CD8.

The sequenced sample consisted of whole blood. This receptor was identified in an adult who was a healthcare worker with PCR-confirmed SARS-CoV-2 infection or an uninfected control (not recorded which). The V and J genes are TRBV12-3 or TRBV12-4 and TRBJ2-7; no definite D call. CDR3: CASSSRPRHSSYEQYF. CDR3 in DNA: TGTGCCAGCAGTTCCCGGCCTAGACACTCAAGCTACGAGCAGTACTTC.